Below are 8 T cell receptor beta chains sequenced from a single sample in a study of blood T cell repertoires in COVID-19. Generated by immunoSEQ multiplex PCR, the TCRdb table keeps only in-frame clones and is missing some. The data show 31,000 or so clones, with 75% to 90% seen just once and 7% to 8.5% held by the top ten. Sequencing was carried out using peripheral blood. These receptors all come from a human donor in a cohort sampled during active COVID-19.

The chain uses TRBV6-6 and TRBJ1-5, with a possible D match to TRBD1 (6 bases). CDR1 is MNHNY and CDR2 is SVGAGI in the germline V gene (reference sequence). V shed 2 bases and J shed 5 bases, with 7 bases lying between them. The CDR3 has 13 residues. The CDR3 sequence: CASSYGTYQPQHF. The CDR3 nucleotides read TGTGCCAGCAGTTACGGGACATATCAGCCCCAGCATTTT.

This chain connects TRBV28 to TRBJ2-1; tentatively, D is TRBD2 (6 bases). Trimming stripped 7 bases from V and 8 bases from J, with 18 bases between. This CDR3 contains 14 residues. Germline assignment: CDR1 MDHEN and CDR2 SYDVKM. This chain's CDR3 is CASKITGRVDEQFF. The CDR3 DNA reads TGTGCCAGCAAGATTACCGGGAGAGTAGATGAGCAGTTCTTC.

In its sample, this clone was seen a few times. The CDR3 DNA is TGCGCCAGCAGCCAGAGCTCCTATAATTCACCCCTCCACTTT. This sequence encodes CASSQSSYNSPLHF. The chain uses TRBV4-1 and TRBJ1-6; D not certain. Germline V gene sequence: CDR1 MGHRA, CDR2 YSYEKL. The CDR3 totals 14 residues. Trimming stripped 3 bases from V and 0 bases from J, with 3 bases between.

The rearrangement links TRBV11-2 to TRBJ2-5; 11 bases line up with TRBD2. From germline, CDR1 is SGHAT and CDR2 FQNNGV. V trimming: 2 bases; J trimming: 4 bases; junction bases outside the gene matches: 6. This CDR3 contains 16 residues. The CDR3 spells CASSLLAGGRGETQYF. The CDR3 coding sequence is TGTGCCAGCAGCTTATTAGCGGGGGGGCGCGGAGAGACCCAGTACTTC. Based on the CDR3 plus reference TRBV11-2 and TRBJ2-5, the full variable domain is EAGVAQSPRYKIIEKRQSVAFWCNPISGHATLYWYQQILGQGPKLLIQFQNNGVVDDSQLPKDRFSAERLKGVDSTLKIQPAKLEDSAVYLCASSLLAGGRGETQYFGPGTRLLVL.

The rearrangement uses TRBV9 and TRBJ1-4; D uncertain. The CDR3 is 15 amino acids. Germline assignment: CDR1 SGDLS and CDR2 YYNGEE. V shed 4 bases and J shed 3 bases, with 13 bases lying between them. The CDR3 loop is CASSLTRAANEKLFF. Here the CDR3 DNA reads TGTGCCAGCAGCCTAACGAGGGCTGCTAATGAAAAACTGTTTTTT.

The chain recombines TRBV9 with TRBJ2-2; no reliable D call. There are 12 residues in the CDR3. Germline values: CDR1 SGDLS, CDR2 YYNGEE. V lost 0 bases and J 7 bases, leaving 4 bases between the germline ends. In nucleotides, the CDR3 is TGTGCCAGCAGCGTAGATAACGGGGAGCTGTTTTTT. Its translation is CASSVDNGELFF.

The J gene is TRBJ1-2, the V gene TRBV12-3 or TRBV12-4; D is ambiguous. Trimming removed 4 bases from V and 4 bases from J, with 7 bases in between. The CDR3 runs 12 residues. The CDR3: CASSSTVYGYTF. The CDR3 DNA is TGTGCCAGCAGTTCGACTGTCTATGGCTACACCTTC.

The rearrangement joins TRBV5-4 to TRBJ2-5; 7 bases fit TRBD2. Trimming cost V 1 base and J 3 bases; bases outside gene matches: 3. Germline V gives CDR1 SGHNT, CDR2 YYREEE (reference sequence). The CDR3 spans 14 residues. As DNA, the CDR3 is TGTGCCAGCAGCTTGTTACTAGCGAAAGAGACCCAGTACTTC. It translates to CASSLLLAKETQYF.